The present T cell receptor beta chain was sequenced within a study of shared clonotypes between healthy human individuals. Clones were read by immunoSEQ multiplex PCR, and TCRdb kept only the in-frame ones, dropping some. There are some 980,000 clones in the sample; around three quarters occur only once, and approximately 1.5% lies in the top ten. Trimming took off 4 bases at V and 2 bases at J, with 8 bases between the two ends. The CDR3 runs to 14 residues. The germline V gene encodes CDR1 WNHNN and CDR2 SYGVQD (reference sequence). General study points: Investigators expected sequencing depth to affect clonotype sharing among donors. Naive subsets typically showed greater estimated richness than memory subsets. Only blood was sampled; tissue repertoires likely differ.

This clone occurred once. Its specificity is not known. CD4+ cells underwent separation, giving CD45RA+ naive and CD45RA-negative memory subsets. This receptor was identified in a man in his late teens or twenties in good health. The specimen was memory CD4+ T cells sorted from blood. Regarding subset: CD45RA-negative fraction. The chain links TRBV10-1 to TRBJ2-2; D is uncertain. CDR3 DNA sequence: TGCGCCAGCAGTGCTGGGTCAAACACCGGGGAGCTGTTTTTT. Residues: CASSAGSNTGELFF.